Listed below are T cell receptor beta chains from one sample, sequenced in a study of CD8+CD57+ T cells in acquired aplastic anemia. TCRdb used MiXCR to reprocess the reads, holding one entry per CDR3 protein. Among around 130,000 distinct CDR3 sequences listed, about 46% were seen once. What was sequenced was sorted CD4+, CD8+, or CD8+CD57+ T cells (not recorded which) from PBMCs. Receptors originate from a human donor in good health, serving as a control. CDR3s include the opening cysteine and the closing phenylalanine or tryptophan. A D gene is named only where the DNA matches it firmly. The listing skips clone size in some rows; elsewhere it reads once, few, many or a size class.

size	V	J	D	CDR3	DNA
many	TRBV11-1	TRBJ1-1	NA	CASSERGTNTEAFF	TGTGCCAGCAGTGAAAGGGGGACTAACACTGAAGCTTTCTTT
NA	TRBV20-1	TRBJ1-2	NA	CSARGQDRFHGYTF	TGCAGTGCTAGAGGGCAGGACAGATTCCATGGCTACACCTTC
NA	TRBV10-1	TRBJ2-3	TRBD1	CASSPGQSSTDTQYF	TGCGCCAGCAGTCCGGGACAGTCAAGCACAGATACGCAGTATTTT
many	TRBV6-5	TRBJ2-3	TRBD2	CASSYSSSGGATDTQYF	TGTGCCAGCAGTTACTCGAGTAGCGGGGGGGCAACAGATACGCAGTATTTT
many	TRBV19	TRBJ1-5	NA	CASMVELGYRPQHF	TGTGCCAGTATGGTCGAATTGGGCTATCGGCCCCAGCATTTT
many	TRBV24-1	TRBJ2-6	TRBD1	CATRVGQGPYSGANVLTF	TGTGCCACCAGGGTAGGACAGGGACCGTACTCTGGGGCCAACGTCCTGACTTTC
few	TRBV2	TRBJ2-3	TRBD2	CASSVRGGTDTQYF	TGTGCCAGCAGTGTGCGGGGGGGCACAGATACGCAGTATTTT
few	TRBV20-1	TRBJ2-7	NA	CSARVQNYVEYF	TGCAGTGCTAGAGTCCAAAACTACGTTGAGTACTTC
NA	TRBV6-1	TRBJ2-7	TRBD2	CASSPPWGGGGAYEQYF	TGTGCCAGCAGCCCACCCTGGGGCGGCGGGGGGGCCTACGAGCAGTACTTC
many	TRBV7-6	TRBJ2-7	NA	CASSLGGQSGSYEQYF	TGTGCCAGCAGCTTAGGAGGACAGTCAGGCTCCTACGAGCAGTACTTC
NA	TRBV15	TRBJ1-1	NA	CATSIRGINTEAFF	TGTGCCACCAGCATCAGGGGTATTAACACTGAAGCTTTCTTT
many	TRBV6-6	TRBJ1-2	NA	CASSYPPSRGIHGYTF	TGTGCCAGCAGTTACCCTCCCTCTCGGGGGATCCATGGCTACACCTTC
NA	TRBV29-1	TRBJ1-1	TRBD1	CSVERGTGNTEAFF	TGCAGCGTTGAAAGGGGGACAGGGAACACTGAAGCTTTCTTT
NA	TRBV29-1	TRBJ2-5	TRBD1	CSVDPGQGVGETQYF	TGCAGCGTGGACCCAGGACAGGGGGTTGGGGAGACCCAGTACTTC
NA	TRBV5-1	TRBJ2-1	NA	CASSLDGEYDWNEQFF	TGCGCCAGCAGCTTGGATGGGGAGTATGATTGGAATGAGCAGTTCTTC
few	TRBV15	TRBJ2-1	NA	CATSRGPNEQFF	TGTGCCACCAGCAGAGGTCCCAATGAGCAGTTCTTC
many	TRBV7-7	TRBJ2-1	NA	CASSLAQGFNEQFF	TGTGCCAGCAGCTTAGCTCAGGGCTTCAATGAGCAGTTCTTC
NA	TRBV25-1	TRBJ1-2	NA	CASSASGNNYGYTF	TGTGCCAGCAGTGCCTCGGGTAATAACTATGGCTACACCTTC
many	TRBV7-3	TRBJ1-6	TRBD1	CASSRTGTENSPLHF	TGTGCCAGCAGCCGTACCGGGACAGAGAATTCACCCCTCCACTTT
NA	TRBV10-3	TRBJ2-7	TRBD1	CAISEGDSGGPYEQYF	TGTGCCATCAGTGAAGGGGACAGTGGAGGCCCCTACGAGCAGTACTTC
NA	TRBV10-3	TRBJ2-1	NA	CAISGGPPNGNEQFF	TGTGCCATCAGTGGAGGGCCTCCAAACGGCAATGAGCAGTTCTTC
NA	TRBV2	TRBJ2-7	TRBD2	CASSAALAGGVDEQYF	TGTGCCAGCAGTGCCGCCCTAGCGGGGGGGGTCGACGAGCAGTACTTC
few	TRBV10-3	TRBJ1-5	NA	CAIGEFNQPQHF	TGTGCCATCGGGGAATTCAATCAGCCCCAGCATTTT
medium-sized	TRBV15	TRBJ1-6	NA	CATSRGQGNPPLHF	TGTGCCACCAGCAGAGGGCAGGGGAACCCACCCCTCCACTTT
NA	TRBV25-1	TRBJ1-2	TRBD1	CASSPRMTGLGYTF	TGTGCCAGCAGCCCCCGGATGACAGGGTTAGGCTACACCTTC
NA	TRBV20-1	TRBJ2-1	TRBD1	CSTSGQGGPNEQFF	TGCAGTACCTCCGGACAGGGGGGCCCCAATGAGCAGTTCTTC
medium-sized	TRBV2	TRBJ2-7	TRBD1	CASHDGGTGHF	TGTGCCAGCCATGATGGGGGGACAGGGCACTTC
NA	TRBV7-2	TRBJ2-7	TRBD1	CASSLAPGGEQYF	TGTGCCAGCAGCTTAGCGCCAGGGGGCGAGCAGTACTTC
NA	TRBV12-5	TRBJ2-3	NA	CASGLRGTDTQYF	TGTGCTAGTGGCTTGAGGGGCACAGATACGCAGTATTTT
once	TRBV2	TRBJ1-6	NA	CASHHYNSPLHF	TGTGCCAGCCACCACTATAATTCACCCCTCCACTTT
once	TRBV10-1	TRBJ1-3	TRBD1	CAQVGRRDRANTIYF	TGCGCCCAAGTGGGGAGGAGGGACAGAGCTAACACCATATATTTT
NA	TRBV5-5	TRBJ1-4	NA	CASSPMTNEKLFF	TGTGCCAGCAGCCCGATGACTAATGAAAAACTGTTTTTT
few	TRBV25-1	TRBJ2-2	NA	CASSDKTLTNTGELFF	TGTGCCAGCAGTGATAAGACACTAACGAACACCGGGGAGCTGTTTTTT
many	TRBV11-2	TRBJ2-1	TRBD2	CASSPTPSSGGFNEQFF	TGTGCCAGCAGCCCCACGCCCTCTAGCGGGGGTTTCAATGAGCAGTTCTTC
NA	TRBV20-1	TRBJ2-5	NA	CSARGALRETQYF	TGCAGTGCTAGGGGGGCGTTGCGAGAGACCCAGTACTTC
few	TRBV7-9	TRBJ2-7	TRBD1	CASSSGQGASYEQYF	TGTGCCAGCAGTTCGGGACAGGGGGCGTCCTACGAGCAGTACTTC
many	TRBV20-1	TRBJ2-7	NA	CSATSSDEFFDEQYF	TGCAGTGCTACCTCTAGCGACGAGTTCTTCGACGAGCAGTACTTC
NA	TRBV15	TRBJ1-2	NA	CATSRVRANYGYTF	TGTGCCACCAGCAGAGTTCGGGCTAACTATGGCTACACCTTC
many	TRBV20-1	TRBJ2-7	TRBD1	CSASRQGALWSSYEQYF	TGCAGTGCTAGCAGACAGGGGGCCCTTTGGAGCTCCTACGAGCAGTACTTC
NA	TRBV4-2	TRBJ1-1	NA	CASSQGEVWTRMNTEAFF	TGTGCCAGCAGCCAAGGTGAAGTCTGGACGCGCATGAACACTGAAGCTTTCTTT
NA	TRBV19	TRBJ1-6	NA	CASSINGDSPLHF	TGTGCCAGTAGTATTAATGGCGATTCACCCCTCCACTTT
few	TRBV25-1	TRBJ2-7	NA	CASSGVESYEQYF	TGTGCCAGCAGTGGAGTGGAGTCCTACGAGCAGTACTTC
NA	TRBV25-1	TRBJ1-1	NA	CASSGALTPVAEAFF	TGTGCCAGCAGTGGAGCCCTGACACCGGTTGCTGAAGCTTTCTTT
NA	TRBV10-2	TRBJ2-7	TRBD1	CASKPGQGTYEQYF	TGCGCCAGCAAGCCGGGACAGGGGACCTACGAGCAGTACTTC